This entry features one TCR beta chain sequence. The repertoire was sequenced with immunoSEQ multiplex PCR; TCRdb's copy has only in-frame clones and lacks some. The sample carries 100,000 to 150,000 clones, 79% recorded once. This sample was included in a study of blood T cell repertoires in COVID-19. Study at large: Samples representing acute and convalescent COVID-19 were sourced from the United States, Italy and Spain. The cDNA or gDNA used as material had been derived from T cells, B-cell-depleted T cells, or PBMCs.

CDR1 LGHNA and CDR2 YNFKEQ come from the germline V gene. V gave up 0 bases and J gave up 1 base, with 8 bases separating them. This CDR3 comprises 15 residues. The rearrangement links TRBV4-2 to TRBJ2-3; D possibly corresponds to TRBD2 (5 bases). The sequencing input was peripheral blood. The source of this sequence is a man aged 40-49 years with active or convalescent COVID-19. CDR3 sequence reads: CASSQETGGTDTQYF. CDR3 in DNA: TGTGCCAGCAGCCAAGAGACCGGGGGCACAGATACGCAGTATTTT.